The source of this T cell receptor beta chain is a study of Graves' ophthalmopathy and Graves' hyperthyroidism. In this sample, this clonotype turned up many times. Amplification of TCR beta CDR3 regions used RNA transcripts. An initial RT-PCR round employing HTBI primers preceded a second-round multiplex PCR. Each CDR3 protein gets one entry after TCRdb re-called the multiplex PCR reads with MiXCR. This table holds roughly 350,000 distinct CDR3 sequences, 17% found once. CDR3 length: 14 residues. The V gene lost 6 bases and the J gene lost 4 bases, with 10 bases spanning the gap. The germline CDR1 and CDR2 sequences are MNHNS and SASEGT.

The J gene is TRBJ1-6, the V gene TRBV6-1, with D maybe TRBD1 (5 bases). This sequence originates from an adult woman with stable Graves' hyperthyroidism. Sequenced: peripheral blood. Here the CDR3 reads CASSSRAYNSPLHF. Written as DNA, the CDR3 is TGTGCCAGCAGCTCCAGGGCGTATAATTCACCCCTCCACTTT.